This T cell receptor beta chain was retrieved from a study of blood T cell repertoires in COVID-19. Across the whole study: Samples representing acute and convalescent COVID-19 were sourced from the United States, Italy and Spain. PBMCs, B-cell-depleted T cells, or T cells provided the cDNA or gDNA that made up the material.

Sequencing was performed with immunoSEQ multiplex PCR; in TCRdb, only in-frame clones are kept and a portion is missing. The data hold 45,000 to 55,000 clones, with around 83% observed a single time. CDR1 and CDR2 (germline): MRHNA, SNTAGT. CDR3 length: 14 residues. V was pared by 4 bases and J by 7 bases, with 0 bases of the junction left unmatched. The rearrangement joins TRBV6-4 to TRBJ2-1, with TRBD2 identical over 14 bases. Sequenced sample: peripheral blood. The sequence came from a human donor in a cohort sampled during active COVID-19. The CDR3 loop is CASSGTSGGNEQFF. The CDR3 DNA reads TGTGCCAGCAGTGGGACTAGCGGGGGGAATGAGCAGTTCTTC.